The subject of this entry is one T cell receptor beta chain. From its re-call of the 5' RACE reads, TCRdb lists each CDR3 protein once, without DNA. The table lists 300,000 to 450,000 distinct CDR3 sequences. The CDR3 totals 15 residues. Looked up from germline, CDR1 is MDHEN and CDR2 is SYDVKM. The data belong to a study of T cells expressing NK-cell markers. The clonotype originates from a man aged 18-70 years in good health. Sequenced sample: blood T cells: a sorted CD56 or NKG2C T cell subset, CD4+ or CD8+ T cells, or bulk PBMC T cells (not recorded which). The rearrangement uses TRBV28 and TRBJ2-7; checking the TCRdb D call of TRBD1 is not possible without DNA. The CDR3: CASSSPGQGDYEQYF.